This TCR beta chain comes out of a study of blood T cell repertoires in COVID-19. The protocol was immunoSEQ multiplex PCR, while the TCRdb copy is restricted to in-frame clones and leaves out a portion. There are tens of thousands of clones in the sample; around 90% occur only once, and 5.2% lies in the top ten. With 2 bases clipped from V and 0 bases from J, the junction kept 9 bases outside the gene matches. The CDR3 has 17 amino acids. CDR1 SGHRS and CDR2 YFSETQ come from the germline V gene. This sequence joins TRBV5-1 and TRBJ1-1; 8 bases line up with TRBD1. This clonotype was sampled from a man aged 55 to 70 with COVID-19, enrolled during active disease. Sequencing used peripheral blood. CDR3 protein: CASSFSGTGRMNTEAFF. CDR3 nucleotides: TGCGCCAGCAGCTTTTCCGGGACAGGCCGCATGAACACTGAAGCTTTCTTT.